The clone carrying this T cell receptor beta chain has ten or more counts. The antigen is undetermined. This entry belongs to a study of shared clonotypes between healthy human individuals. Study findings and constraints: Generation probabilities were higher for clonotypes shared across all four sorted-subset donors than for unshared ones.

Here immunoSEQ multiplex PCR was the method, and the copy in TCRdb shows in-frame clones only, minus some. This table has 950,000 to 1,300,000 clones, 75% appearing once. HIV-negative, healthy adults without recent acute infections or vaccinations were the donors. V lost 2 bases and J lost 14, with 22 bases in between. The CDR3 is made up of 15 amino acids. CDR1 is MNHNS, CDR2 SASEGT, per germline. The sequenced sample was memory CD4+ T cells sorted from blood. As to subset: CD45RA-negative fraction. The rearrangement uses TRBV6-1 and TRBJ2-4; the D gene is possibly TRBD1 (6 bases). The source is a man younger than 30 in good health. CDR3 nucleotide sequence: TGTGCCAGCAGTGAAACCCCGGGACACGCACAGTCGGAGTACTTC. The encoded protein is CASSETPGHAQSEYF.